These 29 T cell receptor beta chains were all obtained from the same sample, sequenced in a study of regulatory T cells in long-lasting Graves disease. Arm-PCR of CDR3 regions and iRepertoire HTBI primers were used to build TCR beta libraries. TCRdb independently ran MiXCR on the multiplex PCR reads; one entry per CDR3 protein. The data show under 500,000 distinct CDR3 sequences, with 16% seen just once and approximately 11% held by the top ten. This sample's time point: newly diagnosed GD, antithyroid drugs for less than 3 months. Isolated PBMC RNA provided the starting material for the TCR library. These sequences were also reported in another study, on T cells in Graves' hyperthyroidism and ophthalmopathy.

Source: peripheral blood mononuclear cells (PBMCs), taken at new diagnosis, from a patient treated with antithyroid drugs. The receptor set was obtained from a woman in her 30s with Graves disease.

V usage is TRBV12-3 or TRBV12-4 and J usage is TRBJ2-2; no firm D call. The germline V and J ends were trimmed by 3 bases and 6 bases, with 8 bases remaining between them. CDR3 length: 13 residues. CDR3 sequence (DNA): TGTGCCAGCAGTTTCCGCAAAGCCGGGGAGCTGTTTTTT. It translates to CASSFRKAGELFF.

This clonotype appeared many times. The genes are TRBV28 and TRBJ1-2; 7 positions match TRBD1. J gave up 7 bases and V 5 bases, and 4 bases lay outside the gene matches. Looked up from germline, CDR1 is MDHEN and CDR2 is SYDVKM. CDR3 length: 12 residues. CDR3 amino acids: CASSIRTGGYTF. The DNA for the CDR3 is TGTGCCAGCAGTATCAGGACAGGTGGCTACACCTTC.

This clonotype was detected a few times. The CDR3 sequence: CASKQGFLLREKLFF. The CDR3, as DNA: TGTGCCAGCAAACAGGGTTTTTTACTTCGGGAAAAACTGTTTTTT. The J gene is TRBJ1-4, the V gene TRBV2; possible D gene TRBD1, 6 bases. This CDR3 is 15 amino acids long. V was shortened by 7 bases and J by 8 bases, with 20 bases between the two germline ends. Per germline, CDR1 SNHLY and CDR2 FYNNEI.

This chain links TRBV9 with TRBJ2-2; 10 nucleotides line up with TRBD1. The germline gives CDR1 SGDLS, CDR2 YYNGEE. With V trimmed by 3 bases and J by 4 bases, 3 bases remained unmatched. This CDR3 region has 15 residues. The CDR3, as DNA: TGTGCCAGCAGCGGCCGGGACAGGGGCACCGGGGAGCTGTTTTTT. As protein: CASSGRDRGTGELFF.

This clonotype was seen repeatedly, ten times or more. J is TRBJ2-7 and V is TRBV20-1; 8 positions agree with TRBD1. Germline CDR1 DFQATT, CDR2 SNEGSKA (reference sequence). This CDR3 has 17 amino acids. Trimming removed 1 base from V and 4 bases from J; junction bases left unmatched: 15. CDR3 nucleotide sequence: TGCAGTGCTAGAGGCCCCAGGAAGGCGGGACAGGTGTACGAGCAGTACTTC. Translation gives CSARGPRKAGQVYEQYF.

This clonotype was seen at least ten times. This chain joins TRBV11-2 and TRBJ2-3; TRBD1 is a possible D gene (6 bases). CDR3 size: 15 residues. Germline CDR1 SGHAT, CDR2 FQNNGV. The V gene lost 1 base and the J gene lost 3 bases, with 11 bases spanning the gap. CDR3 region: CASSLAGQWTDTQYF. DNA of the CDR3: TGTGCCAGCAGCTTAGCAGGACAGTGGACAGATACGCAGTATTTT.

At least ten counts were recorded for this clonotype. The gene calls are TRBV5-5 and TRBJ1-1; TRBD1 might be the D (5 bases). Germline CDR1 and CDR2: SGHKS and YYEKEE (reference sequence). The V gene lost 0 bases and the J gene lost 5 bases, with 14 bases spanning the gap. There are 15 residues in the CDR3. The CDR3 is CASSLGREVRTEAFF. The CDR3 DNA reads TGTGCCAGCAGCTTGGGCAGGGAAGTGAGGACTGAAGCTTTCTTT.

As to this clonotype: A read error may be the cause here, since a much bigger clone is one base away. The chain employs TRBV7-6 and TRBJ2-5; perhaps TRBD2 as D (6 bases). The germline gives CDR1 SGHVS, CDR2 FNYEAQ. The CDR3 length is 14 residues. Here the CDR3 DNA reads TGTGCCGGCAGACTAGACAGAACGAGGGAGACCCAGTACTTC. Its protein is CAGRLDRTRETQYF.

This clonotype was found a few times. The V call is TRBV28, the J call TRBJ1-5, with D possibly being TRBD1 (5 bases). V lost 8 bases to trimming and J lost 0 bases, with 17 bases between them. This CDR3 is 16 amino acids long. Per germline, CDR1 MDHEN and CDR2 SYDVKM. CDR3 loop: CASGTAGRDSNQPQHF. In nucleotides, the CDR3 is TGTGCCAGCGGTACCGCGGGCAGGGATAGCAATCAGCCCCAGCATTTT.

The sample holds many counts of this clonotype. The rearrangement joins TRBV20-1 to TRBJ2-6; no firm D call. There are 15 residues in the CDR3. Germline V gene sequence: CDR1 DFQATT, CDR2 SNEGSKA (reference sequence). V lost 4 bases and J lost 2, with 12 bases in between. The CDR3 nucleotides are TGCAGTGCTATCGGTTATCTCACTGGGGCCAACGTCCTGACTTTC. Translated, it gives CSAIGYLTGANVLTF.

This clonotype was observed a few times. This chain uses TRBV12-3 or TRBV12-4 with TRBJ2-2; no definite D call. The CDR3 sequence is 15 residues long. Trimming took off 5 bases at V and 0 bases at J, with 10 bases between the two ends. In nucleotides, the CDR3 is TGTGCCAGCAGTCCCGGGCCCTCGAACACCGGGGAGCTGTTTTTT. This codes for CASSPGPSNTGELFF.

Of note for this clonotype: A much larger clone sits a single nucleotide away, making a read error possible. This sequence joins TRBV7-6 and TRBJ2-4, with D perhaps assigned TRBD1 or TRBD2 (7 bases each). This CDR3 contains 17 residues. V was pared by 0 bases and J by 13 bases, with 25 bases between. Per the germline V gene, CDR1 is SGHVS and CDR2 is FNYEAQ. The CDR3 nucleotides are TGTGCCAGCAGCTTAGCGCCCGCAGGGGGGGAGTACAATGAGCAGTACTTC. Its translation: CASSLAPAGGEYNEQYF.

This chain links TRBV18 with TRBJ2-2; perhaps TRBD1 as D (6 bases). From germline, CDR1 is KGHSH and CDR2 LQKENI. The CDR3 covers 14 residues. The ends were cut back, 0 bases at V and 7 bases at J, with 9 bases in the middle. CDR3 coding DNA: TGTGCCAGCTCACCACCGGCAGGGGACGGGGAGCTGTTTTTT. Protein: CASSPPAGDGELFF.

The gene calls are TRBV27 and TRBJ1-5; a possible D gene is TRBD1 (6 bases). CDR1 is MNHEY and CDR2 is SMNVEV in the germline V gene (reference sequence). The CDR3 runs 14 residues. The V gene lost 5 bases and the J gene lost 2 bases, with 10 bases spanning the gap. DNA for the CDR3: TGTGCCAGCAGTCCAGGGGTCCGCAATCAGCCCCAGCATTTT. It translates to CASSPGVRNQPQHF.

This clonotype showed up many times. V and J are TRBV10-3 and TRBJ1-1, with TRBD1 matching over 7 bases. Unmatched junction bases numbered 7, after V lost 4 bases and J lost 5 bases. Germline-derived CDR1 and CDR2 are ENHRY and SYGVKD. CDR3 length: 14 residues. CDR3 protein: CAISADRRGTEAFF. CDR3 coding DNA: TGTGCCATCAGTGCGGACAGGCGAGGTACTGAAGCTTTCTTT.

This clonotype was counted many times. The V gene is TRBV6-2 or TRBV6-3, the J gene TRBJ2-3, with D perhaps matching TRBD2 (6 bases). V gave up 5 bases and J gave up 2 bases, with 14 bases separating them. CDR1 MNHEY and CDR2 SVGEGT come from the germline V gene. The CDR3 runs to 15 residues. The CDR3 coding sequence is TGTGCCAGCAGTGGGGGGACGTCCGTCACAGATACGCAGTATTTT. Protein product: CASSGGTSVTDTQYF.

Note on this clonotype: It may be a read error: a sequence one base away is much more abundant. This rearrangement joins TRBV2 to TRBJ2-1; TRBD2 matches 9 bases. Germline CDR1 and CDR2: SNHLY and FYNNEI. The CDR3 covers 15 residues. The CDR3, as DNA: TGTGCCGGCAGTGTCTCGCGGGAGGGGGATCATGAGCAGTTCTTC. It specifies CAGSVSREGDHEQFF. The complete variable domain, with remaining parts taken from reference TRBV2 and TRBJ2-1, reads EPEVTQTPSHQVTQMGQEVILRCVPISNHLYFYWYRQILGQKVEFLVSFYNNEISEKSEIFDDQFSVERPDGSNFTLKIRSTKLEDSAMYFCAGSVSREGDHEQFFGPGTRLTVL.

This clonotype was recorded many times. This chain uses TRBV12-3 or TRBV12-4 with TRBJ2-1; D unclear. The CDR3 length is 15 residues. The V and J ends lost 5 bases and 5 bases respectively, with 16 bases between them. CDR3 protein: CASSLRGETNNEQFF. As DNA, the CDR3 is TGTGCCAGCAGTCTAAGAGGCGAAACCAACAATGAGCAGTTCTTC.

This clonotype was counted only a few times. The chain has TRBV6-5 and TRBJ1-1; D is unresolved. CDR1 is MNHEY, CDR2 SVGAGI, per germline. V was cut by 3 bases and J by 1 base, with 12 bases left in between. This CDR3 has 15 residues. CDR3 nucleotide sequence: TGTGCCAGCAGTTATTCGGAGGTTTCGAACACTGAAGCTTTCTTT. This translates into CASSYSEVSNTEAFF.

V gene TRBV19 combines with J gene TRBJ1-5, with D unresolved. This CDR3 has 14 residues. CDR1 and CDR2 from the germline V gene are LNHDA and SQIVND (reference sequence). Deletions cut 6 bases from V and 10 bases from J, with 19 bases between. The CDR3 protein is CASRKMGPGIPQHF. CDR3 DNA sequence: TGTGCCAGTAGAAAGATGGGCCCAGGTATACCCCAGCATTTT.

This clonotype was found many times. The V and J genes are TRBV12-3 or TRBV12-4 and TRBJ2-7; the D gene is possibly TRBD1 (6 bases). The germline V and J ends were trimmed by 7 bases and 2 bases, with 15 bases remaining between them. This CDR3 is built from 14 residues. The CDR3 region has the DNA TGTGCCAGCACCTCGGGGACAACCGCCTACGAGCAGTACTTC. Its translation is CASTSGTTAYEQYF.

Ten or more counts support this clonotype. The chain is built from TRBV7-2 and TRBJ1-2; the D is unclear. Germline V gene sequence: CDR1 SGHTA, CDR2 FQGNSA. V lost 11 bases, J lost 3 bases, and 13 bases lay in between. The CDR3 length is 12 residues. CDR3 in amino acids: CAGLGPYYGYTF. For the CDR3, the DNA is TGTGCCGGCCTTGGCCCCTACTATGGCTACACCTTC.

This clonotype has ten or more counts. The chain links TRBV29-1 to TRBJ1-2; D is perhaps TRBD1 (5 bases). The CDR3 sequence is 11 residues long. Germline CDR1 and CDR2: SQVTM and ANQGSEA. V was cut by 3 bases and J by 8 bases, with 10 bases left in between. The CDR3 loop is CSVDEGNGYTF. The CDR3, as DNA: TGCAGCGTTGATGAGGGGAACGGCTACACCTTC.

Many counts were recorded for this clonotype. The CDR3 DNA follows: TGCAGTGCTAGCCGAAACATGGGTGGAGCTTTCTTT. Translating gives CSASRNMGGAFF. The rearrangement uses TRBV20-1 and TRBJ1-1; no definite D call. The length of the CDR3 is 12 residues. V was cut by 3 bases and J by 10 bases, with 15 bases left in between. The V gene's germline CDR1 is DFQATT and CDR2 SNEGSKA (reference sequence).

This clonotype was observed many times. This chain joins TRBV6-2 or TRBV6-3 and TRBJ2-1, with 7 bases lining up with TRBD2. The CDR3 runs 15 residues. CDR1 and CDR2 (germline): MNHEY, SVGEGT. V was pared by 3 bases and J by 4 bases, with 6 bases of the junction left unmatched. CDR3 nucleotide sequence: TGTGCCAGCAGTTATAATAGCGGGCCATACAATGAGCAGTTCTTC. Translated: CASSYNSGPYNEQFF.

This sequence joins TRBV27 and TRBJ1-2; 10 bases line up with TRBD1. Germline V gives CDR1 MNHEY, CDR2 SMNVEV (reference sequence). The junction had 2 bases not matched to a gene; V was cut back by 5 bases and J by 8 bases. The CDR3 contains 12 residues. The CDR3 region is CASSETGGGYTF. The CDR3 coding sequence is TGTGCCAGCAGTGAGACAGGGGGCGGCTACACCTTC.

The chain employs TRBV10-3 and TRBJ2-6; D perhaps matches TRBD2 (5 bases). Trimming removed 0 bases from V and 2 bases from J, with 5 bases in between. The germline gives CDR1 ENHRY, CDR2 SYGVKD. CDR3 length: 15 amino acids. CDR3 coding DNA: TGTGCCATCAGTGAGTCGGGAGCTGGGGCCAACGTCCTGACTTTC. Protein sequence: CAISESGAGANVLTF.

The chain has TRBV12-3 or TRBV12-4 and TRBJ2-2; D not certain. The germline V and J ends were trimmed by 2 bases and 5 bases, with 6 bases remaining between them. This CDR3 contains 13 residues. The CDR3 region has the DNA TGTGCCAGCAGTTTATATCCGACCGGGGAGCTGTTTTTT. Protein: CASSLYPTGELFF.

With regard to this clonotype: This is likely a read error, given that the CDR3 carries no conserved phenylalanine or tryptophan at its end. This chain uses TRBV11-3 with TRBJ2-5; D possibly corresponds to TRBD1 (5 bases). V lost 5 bases, J lost 1 base, and 8 bases lay in between. CDR1 and CDR2 (germline): SGHNT, YENEEA. The CDR3 loop spans 13 amino acids. The CDR3 coding sequence is TGTGCCAGCAGCCTGACAGTCCAAGAGACCCAGTACCTC. Protein sequence: CASSLTVQETQYL.